Sequencing of this T cell receptor (beta chain) was carried out in a study of PD-L1 blockade in urothelial cancer (TCRdb year 2017). Turning to the overall study: Therapy was started around 2014 for all patients, and atezolizumab 1,200 mg was administered intravenously every 3 weeks. In the same patients, pretreatment tumors underwent whole exome sequencing and RNA sequencing in addition to TCR sequencing. Durable clinical benefit was defined as a progression-free survival longer than 6 months, and TCR features were additionally tested against progression-free survival and overall survival. Blood samples were analyzed 3 weeks after the start of treatment (second dose) and 6 weeks after the start of treatment. Twenty-five of 29 patients were identified as males with urothelial cancer of bladder origin, and a prior smoking history was reported by 18 of 29 patients. Roughly nine patients achieved durable clinical benefit and fewer than 25 did not. Blood samples yielded a median of roughly 140,000 T cells and tens of thousands of unique TCRs, with median clonality 0.080. Pretreatment blood TCR-seq was available for about 27 patients, at least one posttreatment blood collection was obtained for around 25 patients, and tumor TCR-seq was available for around 25 patients. The study, an exploratory multi-omic analysis, examined somatic, immune and clinical correlates of response to PD-L1 blockade with atezolizumab in urothelial cancer. Pretreatment tumor samples, along with matched peripheral blood collected serially before and after atezolizumab treatment, underwent TCR sequencing. Patients had an ECOG performance status of 0 or 1 and had received between 0 and 3 prior chemotherapy regimens.

Worth noting for this clone: No antigen is known for it. No much larger clonotype is one base removed from it; base qualities were not supplied.

At the junction V is shortened by 3 bases and J by 1 base, with 21 bases in between. The CDR3 contains 19 residues, cysteine and phenylalanine counted. Here the CDR3 DNA is all that survives: 57 bases in frame from base 1. Taken from the germline V gene (reference sequence), the CDR1 and CDR2 loops are LNHDA and SQIVND. Broader findings and caveats from the paper: Because the sample size was small (n ≈ 27) and many exploratory analyses were performed, the results are intended to be hypothesis-generating. At 3 weeks after the start of treatment, tumor-associated TCR clones in peripheral blood had expanded more in patients with durable benefit (n ≈ 22, p = 0.022). A pretreatment peripheral blood TCR clonality below the median was linked to improved progression-free and overall survival.

What this sample's time point label stands for: pretreatment peripheral blood. The cohort included 29 patients with locally advanced or metastatic urothelial carcinoma who were treated at Memorial Sloan Kettering on a trial protocol. Peripheral blood mononuclear cells were collected from each patient pretreatment and during treatment, giving between 1 and 8 total time points per patient. The Qiagen DNeasy Blood extraction kit was used to purify genomic DNA from total PBMCs and tumor samples. Collected pretreatment and during treatment, PBMCs were isolated and stored as previously described. Each PCR received spiked-in synthetic TCR analog templates so that absolute template abundance could be estimated from read counts. TCRbeta CDR3 regions were amplified from genomic DNA with bias-controlled V and J gene primers using the immunoSEQ assay. Rearranged TCRbeta segments were sequenced at approximately 20X coverage. On the study's bioinformatics: Clustering was used to correct sequencing errors, and CDR3s were annotated against IMGT to assign V, D and J genes. Out-of-frame and stop-codon sequences were excluded, and only productive TCRbeta rearrangements were used in downstream analyses. To compute clonality, Shannon entropy was normalized by the log of the number of unique productive sequences and then subtracted from one. Fisher's exact test with Benjamini-Hochberg correction, using a cutoff of adjusted p below 0.01, was how clones that differed between time points or between blood and tumor were identified. TCRdb carries this immuneACCESS record with in-frame sequences only. Its versions omit some clonotypes, under half of them owing to an unresolved V gene in the studies checked, with the rest unexplained. V, J and clone size reflect that table, while D and trimming were determined from the DNA. In this sample the table shows tens of thousands of clones, about 90% of which occur a single time. The top ten clonotypes cover about 16% of the sample.

The sequence links TRBV19 to TRBJ2-2; TRBD1 might be the D gene, on 5 matching bases. Sequencing was performed on PBMCs, taken around atezolizumab (anti-PD-L1) treatment. The TCR comes from a man aged 55 to 70 with urothelial cancer. The DNA sequence is given as TGTGCCAGTAGTATTGGTGGCAGGGCACTGGCGATGAACACCGGGGAGCTGTTTTTT. Translated, this is CASSIGGRALAMNTGELFF.